Following are 6 T cell receptor beta chains from one sample sequenced in a study of control samples from healthy donors and cancer patients. Produced via immunoSEQ multiplex PCR; TCRdb's table is partial and in-frame only. The table shows 90,000 to 110,000 clones, with 83% occurring only once. Input material: blood. Every receptor here comes from a woman in her forties or fifties in good health.

This clone was detected only once. The gene calls are TRBV19 and TRBJ1-1, with D possibly TRBD1 on 6 matching bases. The CDR3 totals 12 residues. The V and J ends lost 8 bases and 5 bases respectively, with 12 bases between them. Germline V gene lookup returns CDR1 LNHDA and CDR2 SQIVND (reference sequence). The CDR3 sequence: CASWGRGTEAFF. DNA of the CDR3: TGTGCCAGTTGGGGGCGGGGGACTGAAGCTTTCTTT. The variable domain in full, with the rest retrieved from reference TRBV19 and TRBJ1-1, is DGGITQSPKYLFRKEGQNVTLSCEQNLNHDAMYWYRQDPGQGLRLIYYSQIVNDFQKGDIAEGYSVSREKKESFPLTVTSAQKNPTAFYLCASWGRGTEAFFGQGTRLTVV.

This chain connects TRBV15 to TRBJ2-1; 10 bases line up with TRBD2. The CDR3 sequence is 16 residues long. After removal of 0 bases from V and 6 bases from J, the junction contained 5 bases not matched to a gene. Looked up from germline, CDR1 is LNHNV and CDR2 is YYDKDF (reference sequence). CDR3 coding DNA: TGTGCCACCAGCAGAGATGTAGCGGGAGGTGGCAATGAGCAGTTCTTC. Translating gives CATSRDVAGGGNEQFF. The complete variable domain, with remaining parts taken from reference TRBV15 and TRBJ2-1, reads DAMVIQNPRYQVTQFGKPVTLSCSQTLNHNVMYWYQQKSSQAPKLLFHYYDKDFNNEADTPDNFQSRRPNTSFCFLDIRSPGLGDTAMYLCATSRDVAGGGNEQFFGPGTRLTVL.

This chain connects TRBV5-1 to TRBJ1-1; weak D call: TRBD1 (6 bases). Germline V CDR1 and CDR2: SGHRS, YFSETQ. This CDR3 is built from 15 residues. V shed 0 bases and J shed 0 bases, with 9 bases lying between them. The DNA of the CDR3 is TGCGCCAGCAGCTTGGGGGACACAATGAACACTGAAGCTTTCTTT. Amino acid sequence: CASSLGDTMNTEAFF.

The V and J genes are TRBV28 and TRBJ1-2; D is ambiguous. V dropped 6 bases and J dropped 8 bases, with 13 bases sitting between them. Germline CDR1 is MDHEN and CDR2 is SYDVKM. The CDR3 runs 12 residues. The CDR3 DNA reads as TGTGCCAGCAGCCTCCTGGCCCTGGGCTACACCTTC. It encodes CASSLLALGYTF.

The chain joins TRBV14 to TRBJ2-2; 12 bases are a match to TRBD2. CDR3 length equals 16 residues. V gave up 5 bases and J gave up 8 bases; unmatched junction bases: 9. Germline V gene data show CDR1 as SGHDN and CDR2 as FVKESK. CDR3 loop: CASSSPSGGAAGELFF. CDR3 nucleotides: TGTGCCAGCAGCTCGCCTAGCGGGGGGGCCGCAGGGGAGCTGTTTTTT.

This clone was seen only once. This chain links TRBV19 with TRBJ1-2; TRBD1 might be the D (6 bases). The CDR3 runs to 13 residues. The germline CDR1 and CDR2 sequences are LNHDA and SQIVND (reference sequence). V dropped 5 bases and J dropped 7 bases, with 14 bases sitting between them. CDR3 in DNA: TGTGCCAGTAGTCGACAGGATCTTCTTGGCTACACCTTC. It specifies CASSRQDLLGYTF.